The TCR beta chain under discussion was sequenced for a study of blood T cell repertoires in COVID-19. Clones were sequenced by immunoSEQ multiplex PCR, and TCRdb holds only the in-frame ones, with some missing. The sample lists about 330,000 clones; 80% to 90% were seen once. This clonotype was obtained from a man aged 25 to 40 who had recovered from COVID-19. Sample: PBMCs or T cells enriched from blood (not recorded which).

CDR3 coding DNA: TGTGCCAGCAGTTTAGAGGGTTCGGGACAGGGGGCCTCGAACTATGGCTACACCTTC. This sequence encodes CASSLEGSGQGASNYGYTF. The chain recombines TRBV27 with TRBJ1-2, with 12 bases aligning to TRBD1. The CDR3 is 19 amino acids. Germline V CDR1 and CDR2: MNHEY, SMNVEV (reference sequence). Trimming at V came to 2 bases and at J to 2 bases, leaving 12 bases not matched to a gene.